The TCR beta chain under discussion was sequenced for a study of cytomegalovirus exposure and HLA in healthy donors. Overall study results and limits: Sequencing artifact likely explains a cluster of highly shared sequence variants. Compared with the roughly 700-donor mean, an Asian-associated ancestry cluster reportedly had fewer N-insertions, according to a later analysis.

As concerns this clone: Its antigen is undetermined.

The PCR employed 60 Vbeta primers together with 13 Jbeta primers. The data were produced by immunoSEQ multiplex PCR, yet TCRdb's version contains in-frame clones alone and is incomplete. Its listing shows 45,000 to 70,000 clones. The germline gives CDR1 SEHNR, CDR2 FQNEAQ (reference sequence). V lost 5 bases and J lost 5, with 12 bases in between. The CDR3 sequence is 13 residues long. The specimen was PBMCs. The chain joins TRBV7-9 to TRBJ2-5; a weak D match, TRBD2 (7 bases). This TCR was sampled from a woman between 50 and 59 years old in good health and CMV-seropositive. CDR3 in DNA: TGTGCCAGCAGCCGGGGGGCCAGTGAGACCCAGTACTTC. This encodes CASSRGASETQYF.